This TCR beta chain is drawn from a study of cytomegalovirus exposure and HLA in healthy donors. Study observations and caveats: Earlier results showed most TCR beta V segments being productive about 90% or about 30% of the time.

Per germline, CDR1 SGHVS and CDR2 FNYEAQ. This CDR3 comprises 14 residues. The ends lost 5 bases at V and 11 bases at J; junction bases unmatched: 11. Amplification used 60 Vbeta primers and 13 Jbeta primers. TCRdb's copy holds only in-frame clones and misses some; the assay was immunoSEQ multiplex PCR. Of approximately 140,000 clones listed, over 70% are singletons. Donors were nominally healthy when sampled, though unrecorded immune exposures were likely. With respect to this clone: Its specificity is unknown.

The V and J genes are TRBV7-6 and TRBJ2-1; 8 nucleotides align to TRBD2. Sequencing input: PBMCs. This clonotype originated in a man aged 35 to 55 in good health and CMV-seropositive. CDR3 residues: CASSPPAGDRKQFF. In nucleotides, the CDR3 is TGTGCCAGCAGCCCACCAGCGGGGGATCGAAAGCAGTTCTTC.